This T cell receptor beta chain was documented in a study of blood T cell repertoires in COVID-19. Whole-study context: The United States, Italy and Spain supplied acute and convalescent COVID-19 samples.

V gave up 3 bases and J gave up 6 bases, with 8 bases separating them. The germline V gene encodes CDR1 SGHTA and CDR2 FQGNSA. The CDR3 covers 13 residues. Seattle enrolled patients during active infection and tracked them longitudinally. In the authors' methods: Reference gene primer amplification gave nucleated cell count estimates. Data came from immunoSEQ multiplex PCR; TCRdb stores just in-frame clones and leaves some out. The D gene and trimming were derived from the DNA, and the V and J assignments and clone size from that table. This sample has about 180,000 clones, with over 80% found just once.

The chain employs TRBV7-2 and TRBJ2-2, with D possibly being TRBD1 (5 bases). Material: peripheral blood. This clonotype was obtained from a woman in her sixties or seventies with COVID-19, enrolled during active disease. The CDR3 DNA reads as TGTGCCAGCAGCTTGAAAGGGGCCGGGGAGCTGTTTTTT. This translates into CASSLKGAGELFF. The variable domain in full, completed from reference TRBV7-2 and TRBJ2-2, reads GAGVSQSPSNKVTEKGKDVELRCDPISGHTALYWYRQSLGQGLEFLIYFQGNSAPDKSGLPSDRFSAERTGGSVSTLTIQRTQQEDSAVYLCASSLKGAGELFFGEGSRLTVL.